This TCR beta chain emerged from a study of blood T cell repertoires in COVID-19. In Seattle, patients joined the study during active infection and were tracked longitudinally. Trimming stripped 3 bases from V and 4 bases from J, with 15 bases between. The CDR3 totals 15 residues. Germline CDR1 reads SGHTA; CDR2 reads FQGNSA. Original processing notes: Amplification with reference gene primers provided the estimates of nucleated cell counts. Profiling relied on immunoSEQ multiplex PCR, and the TCRdb table lists in-frame clones only, not all of them. That table is the source of V, J and clone size, and D and trimming were worked out from the DNA. The sample includes about 16,000 clones, about 88% seen only once; the top ten take approximately 34%.

V usage is TRBV7-2 and J usage is TRBJ1-2; D may be TRBD1 (5 bases). The source of this sequence is a woman of 80 years or more with COVID-19, enrolled during active disease. Input material: peripheral blood. CDR3 coding DNA: TGTGCCAGCAGCTTTACAGGCACCGGGTTCTATGGCTACACCTTC. Translating it yields CASSFTGTGFYGYTF.